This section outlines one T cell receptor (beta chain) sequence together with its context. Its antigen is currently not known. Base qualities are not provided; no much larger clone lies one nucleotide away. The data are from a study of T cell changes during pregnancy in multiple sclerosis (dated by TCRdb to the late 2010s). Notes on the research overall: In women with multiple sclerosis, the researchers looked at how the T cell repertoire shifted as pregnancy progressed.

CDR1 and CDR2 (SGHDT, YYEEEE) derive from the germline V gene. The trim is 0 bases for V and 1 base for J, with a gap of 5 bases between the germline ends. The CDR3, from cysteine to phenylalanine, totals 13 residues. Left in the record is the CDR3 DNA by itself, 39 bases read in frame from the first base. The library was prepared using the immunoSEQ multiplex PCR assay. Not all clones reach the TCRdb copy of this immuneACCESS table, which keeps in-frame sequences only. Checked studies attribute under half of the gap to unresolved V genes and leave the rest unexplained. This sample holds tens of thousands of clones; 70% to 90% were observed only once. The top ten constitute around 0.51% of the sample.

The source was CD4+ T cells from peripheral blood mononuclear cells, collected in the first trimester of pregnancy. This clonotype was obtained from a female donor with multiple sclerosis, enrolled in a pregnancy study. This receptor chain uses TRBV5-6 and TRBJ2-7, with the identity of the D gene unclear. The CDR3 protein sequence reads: CASSLGQSYEQYF. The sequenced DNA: TGTGCCAGCAGCTTGGGGCAGTCCTACGAGCAGTACTTC.